The T cell receptor (beta chain) described here comes from a study of T cells in Graves' hyperthyroidism and ophthalmopathy. Study information: Peripheral blood was secured at the point of initial diagnosis, before any treatment.

Trimming removed 3 bases from V and 4 bases from J; junction bases left unmatched: 3. Germline CDR1 is MDHEN and CDR2 is SYDVKM. The CDR3 has 14 residues. The investigators amplified TCR beta CDR3 regions from RNA transcripts. An initial round of RT-PCR targeting the TCR CDR3 relied on the HTBI primer set. One entry per CDR3 protein, called by TCRdb with MiXCR from the multiplex PCR reads. The sample includes 400,000 or so distinct CDR3 sequences, about 15% of them seen just once. This clonotype has at least ten counts. No antigen is known for it. Whole-study findings and limits: The model forecast ophthalmopathy, anticipating it by a median approximately 6.1 months before onset. In the blood, most expanded thyroid clonotypes above 0.001 appeared as well. By a 13 V-J model, ophthalmopathy was set apart from stable hyperthyroidism.

The sequenced sample was blood. V and J are TRBV28 and TRBJ2-5; 9 positions match TRBD1. The TCR was taken from a woman aged 60-70 years with Graves' ophthalmopathy. Written as DNA, the CDR3 is TGTGCCAGCAGTTTGGGGACAGGGCCAGAGACCCAGTACTTC. This translates into CASSLGTGPETQYF.